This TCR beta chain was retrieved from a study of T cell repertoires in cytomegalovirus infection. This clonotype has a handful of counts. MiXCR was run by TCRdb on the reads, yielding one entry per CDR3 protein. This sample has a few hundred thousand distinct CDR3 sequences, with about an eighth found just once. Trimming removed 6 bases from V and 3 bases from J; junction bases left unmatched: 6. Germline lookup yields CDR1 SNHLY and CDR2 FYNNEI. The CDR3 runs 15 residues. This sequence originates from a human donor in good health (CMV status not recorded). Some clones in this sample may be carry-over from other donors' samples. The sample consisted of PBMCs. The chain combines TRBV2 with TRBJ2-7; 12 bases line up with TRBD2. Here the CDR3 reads CASRLGLAGNYEQYF. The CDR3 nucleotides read TGTGCCAGCAGACTAGGACTAGCGGGGAACTACGAGCAGTACTTC.